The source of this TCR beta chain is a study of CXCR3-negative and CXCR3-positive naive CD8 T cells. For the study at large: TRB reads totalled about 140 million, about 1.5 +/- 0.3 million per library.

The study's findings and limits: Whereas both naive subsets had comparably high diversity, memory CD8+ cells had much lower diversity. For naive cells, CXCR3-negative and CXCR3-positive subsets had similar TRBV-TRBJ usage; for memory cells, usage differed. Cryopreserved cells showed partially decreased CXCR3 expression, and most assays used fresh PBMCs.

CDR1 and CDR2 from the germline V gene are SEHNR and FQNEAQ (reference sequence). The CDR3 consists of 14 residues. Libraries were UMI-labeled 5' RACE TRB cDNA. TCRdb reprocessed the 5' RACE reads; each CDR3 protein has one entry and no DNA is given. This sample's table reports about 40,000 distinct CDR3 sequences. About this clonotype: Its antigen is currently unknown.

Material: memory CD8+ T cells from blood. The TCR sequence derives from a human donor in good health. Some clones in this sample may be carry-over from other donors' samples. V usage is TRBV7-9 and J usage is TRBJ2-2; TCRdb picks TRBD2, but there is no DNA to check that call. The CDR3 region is CASPGLRNTGELFF.